Below are 7 T cell receptor beta chains sequenced from a single sample in a study of cytomegalovirus exposure and HLA in healthy donors. The primer mix had 60 Vbeta and 13 Jbeta primers. Sequenced by immunoSEQ multiplex PCR; TCRdb stores in-frame clones only, minus some. The sample includes fewer than 110,000 clones, around 77% seen only once; the top ten take approximately 4.2%. Sequencing was done on a sample of PBMCs. The receptors were gathered from a male donor in good health and CMV-seronegative.

The gene calls are TRBV28 and TRBJ1-5, with D maybe TRBD1 (5 bases). The germline V and J ends were trimmed by 7 bases and 9 bases, with 19 bases remaining between them. The CDR3 runs to 14 residues. CDR1 and CDR2 from the germline V gene are MDHEN and SYDVKM. CDR3 in DNA: TGTGCCAGCATTGACAGCACCTCCTTGAGGCCCCAGCATTTT. Protein product: CASIDSTSLRPQHF. Complete variable domain (other parts from reference TRBV28 and TRBJ1-5): DVKVTQSSRYLVKRTGEKVFLECVQDMDHENMFWYRQDPGLGLRLIYFSYDVKMKEKGDIPEGYSVSREKKERFSLILESASTNQTSMYLCASIDSTSLRPQHFGDGTRLSIL.

The chain combines TRBV11-3 with TRBJ2-3; 10 bases are a match to TRBD1. Trimming at V came to 5 bases and at J to 7 bases, leaving 12 bases not matched to a gene. The CDR3 is made up of 16 amino acids. Germline CDR1 is SGHNT and CDR2 is YENEEA. The CDR3 DNA sequence: TGTGCCAGCAGCCTGCAAAGGACAGGGGGGGATTATACGCAGTATTTT. Its translation: CASSLQRTGGDYTQYF.

This chain joins TRBV27 and TRBJ2-7; tentatively, D is TRBD2 (5 bases). The CDR3 loop spans 15 amino acids. The germline V gene has CDR1 MNHEY and CDR2 SMNVEV (reference sequence). In DNA form, the CDR3 reads TGTGCAAGTCGTGTGGACTCCAACCAAATCTACGAGCAGTACTTC. Its protein is CASRVDSNQIYEQYF.

The V and J genes are TRBV18 and TRBJ2-3, with a tentative D call TRBD1 (5 bases). Germline CDR1 KGHSH, CDR2 LQKENI. With 2 bases removed from V and 0 bases from J, the gap between germline ends came to 9 bases. The CDR3 has 15 residues. CDR3 bases: TGTGCCAGCTCACCATTTGGGGCAAGCACAGATACGCAGTATTTT. The encoded protein is CASSPFGASTDTQYF.

V gene TRBV4-2 combines with J gene TRBJ1-6; D is ambiguous. The germline gives CDR1 LGHNA, CDR2 YNFKEQ. Deletions cut 0 bases from V and 3 bases from J, with 9 bases between. The CDR3 contains 16 residues. The CDR3 protein is CASSQDNSGYNSPLHF. CDR3 coding DNA: TGTGCCAGCAGCCAAGATAACAGCGGCTATAATTCACCCCTCCACTTT.

The chain combines TRBV28 with TRBJ1-1; 11 bases map to TRBD1. The length of the CDR3 is 13 residues. With 7 bases clipped from V and 4 bases from J, the junction kept 2 bases outside the gene matches. The germline CDR1 and CDR2 sequences are MDHEN and SYDVKM. DNA of the CDR3: TGTGCCAGCACCGGACAGGGGGCCACTGAAGCTTTCTTT. This codes for CASTGQGATEAFF.

The V gene is TRBV29-1, the J gene TRBJ1-2, with 9 bases identical to TRBD1. The CDR3 has 16 amino acids. The V gene's germline CDR1 is SQVTM and CDR2 ANQGSEA. The ends lost 1 base at V and 4 bases at J; junction bases unmatched: 10. The CDR3 region is CSVEGTGGDPSYGYTF. The CDR3, as DNA: TGCAGCGTTGAAGGCACAGGGGGCGATCCTAGCTATGGCTACACCTTC.